These 26 T cell receptor beta chains were all obtained from the same sample, sequenced in a study of identical twins. One entry per CDR3 protein results from TCRdb running MiXCR on the 5' RACE reads. The sample consists of 600,000 to 700,000 distinct CDR3 sequences, about 20% of them appearing once. This sample was also put to use in a study of T cells expressing NK-cell markers.

Input material: PBMCs. These receptor sequences come from a woman aged 18-29 years in good health.

The V gene is TRBV6-2 or TRBV6-3, the J gene TRBJ1-1; D is uncertain. This CDR3 has 13 residues. Germline CDR1 is MNHEY and CDR2 is SVGEGT. V was clipped by 7 bases and J by 3 bases, with 12 bases between them. CDR3 sequence reads: CASTVPRDTEAFF. CDR3 in DNA: TGTGCCAGCACCGTACCCCGAGACACTGAAGCTTTCTTT.

This clonotype was detected only a few times. The V and J genes are TRBV29-1 and TRBJ2-1, with D tentatively TRBD1 (5 bases). Germline-derived CDR1 and CDR2 are SQVTM and ANQGSEA. V lost 7 bases and J 8 bases, leaving 15 bases between the germline ends. There are 12 residues in the CDR3. CDR3 region: CSAGLGADEQFF. CDR3 DNA: TGCAGCGCCGGGTTAGGGGCGGATGAGCAGTTCTTC.

The CDR3 coding sequence is TGTGCCAGCAATAGCGGGAGGGCAGATACGCAGTATTTT. As protein: CASNSGRADTQYF. V is TRBV7-9 and J is TRBJ2-3, with TRBD2 matching 11 bases. CDR3 length equals 13 residues. Germline values: CDR1 SEHNR, CDR2 FQNEAQ (reference sequence). Unmatched junction bases numbered 1, after V lost 7 bases and J lost 4 bases.

V gene TRBV7-9 combines with J gene TRBJ1-2, with TRBD1 matching over 7 bases. Germline V gene sequence: CDR1 SEHNR, CDR2 FQNEAQ (reference sequence). V was clipped by 11 bases and J by 4 bases; unmatched bases: 16. This CDR3 region has 15 residues. The CDR3 nucleotides read TGTGCCCCGCCGGGACAGAAACCTGGGGGCTATGGCTACACCTTC. Protein sequence: CAPPGQKPGGYGYTF.

This clonotype has more than one count but fewer than ten. The V and J genes are TRBV9 and TRBJ2-3, with TRBD2 matching 8 bases. Looked up from germline, CDR1 is SGDLS and CDR2 is YYNGEE. The CDR3 is 16 amino acids. V was clipped by 3 bases and J by 0 bases; unmatched bases: 6. The CDR3 nucleotides are TGTGCCAGCAGCGCGAGCGGGGGAGCTAGCACAGATACGCAGTATTTT. The encoded protein is CASSASGGASTDTQYF.

This clonotype was seen ten or more times. This chain connects TRBV29-1 to TRBJ2-1, with D unresolved. Deletions cut 5 bases from V and 8 bases from J, with 13 bases between. The CDR3 sequence is 12 residues long. Germline V gene sequence: CDR1 SQVTM, CDR2 ANQGSEA. CDR3 sequence (DNA): TGCAGCGTTTGGCCCTACGGCGATGAGCAGTTCTTC. Translated, it gives CSVWPYGDEQFF.

This clonotype was recorded a few times. V gene TRBV20-1 combines with J gene TRBJ1-6; D is ambiguous. The CDR3 runs to 13 residues. Germline CDR1 and CDR2: DFQATT and SNEGSKA (reference sequence). The germline V and J ends were trimmed by 3 bases and 7 bases, with 10 bases remaining between them. The CDR3 DNA follows: TGCAGTGCTAGGGGAGATCTGAATTCACCCCTCCACTTT. Its protein product is CSARGDLNSPLHF.

A note on this clonotype: One junction end does not reproduce the germline sequence, and a read error may be involved. The V and J genes are TRBV5-6 and TRBJ2-7; 9 positions agree with TRBD2. CDR3 size: 15 residues. Looked up from germline, CDR1 is SGHDT and CDR2 is YYEEEE. The CDR3 bases are TGCGCCAGCAGCTTGGGCGGGACTAGCTTCTACGAGCAGTACTTC. Amino acid sequence: CASSLGGTSFYEQYF.

This clonotype was seen more than once but under ten times. V usage is TRBV7-9 and J usage is TRBJ1-6; D is ambiguous. The CDR3 contains 13 residues. Germline V gene data show CDR1 as SEHNR and CDR2 as FQNEAQ (reference sequence). The V end lost 5 bases, the J end lost 7 bases, and 9 bases lay between the germline ends. CDR3: CASSTRENSPLHF. The DNA for the CDR3 is TGTGCCAGCAGCACGAGGGAAAATTCACCCCTCCACTTT.

The genes are TRBV12-3 or TRBV12-4 and TRBJ1-1, with a weak D call TRBD1 (6 bases). The CDR3 is made up of 14 amino acids. The V gene lost 0 bases and the J gene lost 5 bases, with 10 bases spanning the gap. CDR3 region: CASSLAGGPTEAFF. Here the CDR3 DNA reads TGTGCCAGCAGTTTAGCAGGGGGGCCAACTGAAGCTTTCTTT.

The table lists this clonotype with many counts. This chain links TRBV7-9 with TRBJ2-3; a possible D gene is TRBD2 (7 bases). CDR1 SEHNR and CDR2 FQNEAQ come from the germline V gene (reference sequence). The CDR3 is 16 amino acids. V lost 8 bases to trimming and J lost 5 bases, with 23 bases between them. DNA for the CDR3: TGTGCCAGCCCCTTTGCTGAGGGGGGGCCGGTAGATACGCAGTATTTT. This gives the protein CASPFAEGGPVDTQYF.

The chain recombines TRBV15 with TRBJ2-7; no clear D. Germline V gives CDR1 LNHNV, CDR2 YYDKDF (reference sequence). V lost 0 bases, J lost 5 bases, and 8 bases lay in between. The length of the CDR3 is 13 residues. CDR3 loop: CATSRDYTHEQYF. The DNA of the CDR3 is TGTGCCACCAGCAGAGATTACACCCACGAGCAGTACTTC.

The chain uses TRBV12-3 or TRBV12-4 and TRBJ1-6; D unresolved. This CDR3 spans 15 amino acids. Trimming left V 5 bases short and J 8 bases short, with 16 bases between. CDR3 amino acids: CASSPPLGNYSPLHF. In DNA, the CDR3 is TGTGCCAGCAGTCCCCCTCTGGGGAATTATTCACCCCTCCACTTT.

The CDR3 loop reads CSARTSGRVQETQYF. The CDR3 DNA is TGCAGTGCTAGAACTAGCGGGAGGGTGCAAGAGACCCAGTACTTC. The V and J genes are TRBV20-1 and TRBJ2-5, with 13 bases matching TRBD2. The trim removed 2 bases at V and 2 bases at J, leaving 2 bases unmatched. Germline V lookup: CDR1 DFQATT, CDR2 SNEGSKA (reference sequence). This CDR3 contains 15 residues.

This clonotype was counted at least ten times. The J gene is TRBJ2-1, the V gene TRBV10-3, with 11 bases that match TRBD2. This CDR3 contains 15 residues. CDR1 is ENHRY, CDR2 SYGVKD, per germline. V was pared by 9 bases and J by 0 bases, with 4 bases of the junction left unmatched. As DNA, the CDR3 is TGTGCCATTACTAGCGGGGGAAGCTCCTACAATGAGCAGTTCTTC. Protein product: CAITSGGSSYNEQFF.

This chain links TRBV29-1 with TRBJ2-5; the D gene is possibly TRBD1 (6 bases). The ends were cut back, 3 bases at V and 0 bases at J, with 11 bases in the middle. Germline-derived CDR1 and CDR2 are SQVTM and ANQGSEA. The CDR3 contains 14 residues. DNA for the CDR3: TGCAGCGTTGACCCGGGACACTACCAAGAGACCCAGTACTTC. Translating it yields CSVDPGHYQETQYF.

Comment on this clonotype: This may stem from a read error, because a much larger clone lies one nucleotide away. The chain uses TRBV5-4 and TRBJ2-7; perhaps TRBD1 as D (6 bases). The CDR3 contains 15 residues. CDR1 is SGHNT and CDR2 is YYREEE in the germline V gene (reference sequence). The CDR3 coding sequence is TGTGCCAGCAGCACCTACAGGGAATACTCCTACGAGAAGTACTTC. As protein: CASSTYREYSYEKYF. The whole variable domain, remainder taken from reference TRBV5-4 and TRBJ2-7, is ETGVTQSPTHLIKTRGQQVTLRCSSQSGHNTVSWYQQALGQGPQFIFQYYREEENGRGNFPPRFSGLQFPNYSSELNVNALELDDSALYLCASSTYREYSYEKYFGPGTRLTVT.

The chain uses TRBV2 and TRBJ1-1; 8 bases are shared with TRBD1. There are 15 residues in the CDR3. With V trimmed by 6 bases and J by 5 bases, 11 bases remained unmatched. From germline, CDR1 is SNHLY and CDR2 FYNNEI. As DNA, the CDR3 is TGTGCCAGCAGGCCGGCGACAGGGGAATGGACTGAAGCTTTCTTT. The encoded protein is CASRPATGEWTEAFF.

This clonotype has a handful of counts. CDR3 nucleotides: TGTGCCAGCAGTTTCTCTAGCGGGAGTGGATCCTACGAGCAGTACTTC. It translates to CASSFSSGSGSYEQYF. This sequence joins TRBV12-3 or TRBV12-4 and TRBJ2-7, with TRBD2 matching over 10 bases. V shed 3 bases, J shed 1 base, and the junction held 6 bases outside the gene matches. This CDR3 spans 16 amino acids.

There are a few counts of this clonotype. The genes are TRBV18 and TRBJ2-5; no reliable D call. There are 14 residues in the CDR3. CDR1 and CDR2 (germline): KGHSH, LQKENI. V was clipped by 0 bases and J by 5 bases, with 10 bases between them. The DNA of the CDR3 is TGTGCCAGCTCACCACCGTGGCGATCCGAGACCCAGTACTTC. Translating gives CASSPPWRSETQYF.

This chain uses TRBV5-1 with TRBJ2-7, with 8 bases fitting TRBD2. Germline CDR1 and CDR2: SGHRS and YFSETQ. This CDR3 comprises 20 residues. The ends lost 2 bases at V and 8 bases at J; junction bases unmatched: 27. The CDR3 DNA is TGCGCCAGCAGCTTTACTCCACCAGGAGGCAGCGGGGGATCCTTACGACAGCAGTACTTC. Translating gives CASSFTPPGGSGGSLRQQYF.

The chain links TRBV7-9 to TRBJ1-4, with 7 positions matching TRBD1. In germline, CDR1 is SEHNR, CDR2 FQNEAQ (reference sequence). The CDR3 length is 14 residues. Trimming took 5 bases from V and 4 from J; bases not matched to a gene: 4. The CDR3 nucleotides are TGTGCCAGCAGCCCGGGACAGCATAATGAAAAACTGTTTTTT. Amino acid sequence: CASSPGQHNEKLFF.

The rearrangement links TRBV27 to TRBJ2-5; 14 bases map to TRBD2. The CDR3 spans 16 residues. Germline CDR1 reads MNHEY; CDR2 reads SMNVEV (reference sequence). The junction had 7 bases not matched to a gene; V was cut back by 5 bases and J by 5 bases. CDR3: CASSALGLAGVETQYF. DNA for the CDR3: TGTGCCAGCAGTGCATTGGGACTAGCGGGAGTTGAGACCCAGTACTTC.

This clonotype was observed a handful of times. The chain uses TRBV7-9 and TRBJ1-4; TRBD1 is a possible D gene (5 bases). Between the trimmed V and J ends, which lost 4 bases and 4 bases, there was a span of 13 bases. This CDR3 region has 15 residues. Per the germline V gene, CDR1 is SEHNR and CDR2 is FQNEAQ (reference sequence). CDR3 sequence: CASSSQALLNEKLFF. The CDR3 DNA reads as TGTGCCAGCAGCTCACAGGCGCTCCTTAATGAAAAACTGTTTTTT.

The chain couples TRBV7-2 to TRBJ2-5, with D unresolved. The germline gives CDR1 SGHTA, CDR2 FQGNSA. This CDR3 has 12 amino acids. V was trimmed by 2 bases and J by 7 bases, leaving 8 bases between them. This CDR3 reads CASSLPPGTQYF. In DNA, the CDR3 is TGTGCCAGCAGCTTACCCCCAGGGACCCAGTACTTC.

This clonotype was seen at least ten times. The CDR3 loop is CASSFLPSGGDEQFF. The CDR3 region has the DNA TGTGCCAGCAGTTTCCTCCCTAGCGGTGGCGATGAGCAGTTCTTC. The rearrangement links TRBV12-3 or TRBV12-4 to TRBJ2-1, with 7 nucleotides matching TRBD2. The CDR3 covers 15 residues. Trimming removed 3 bases from V and 8 bases from J; junction bases left unmatched: 10.